This T cell receptor (beta chain) was captured by sequencing in a study of T cell responses to AZD1222 COVID-19 vaccine. Study-wide results and limits: The donor group comprised mostly white British people and more females; the analysis possibly underestimated clonal diversity. The study reported that nearly half of spike-specific TCRs target unmutated variant regions.

Second-dose recipients at about 4 or about 12 weeks were treated as one pooled group. The germline gives CDR1 SGDLS, CDR2 YYNGEE. V was pared by 0 bases and J by 0 bases, with 2 bases of the junction left unmatched. The CDR3 contains 16 residues. A word on this clone: The antigen remains undetermined.

Clones were read by immunoSEQ multiplex PCR, and TCRdb kept only the in-frame ones, dropping some. This table has 75,000 to 95,000 clones, less than 85% appearing once. This chain uses TRBV9 with TRBJ2-1, with 8 nucleotides matching TRBD2. This specimen was peripheral blood, taken 28 days after the second AZD1222 dose. The source of this sequence is an adult who received the AZD1222 COVID-19 vaccine. For the CDR3, the DNA is TGTGCCAGCAGCGTAGGTAGCGGGGCCTCCTACAATGAGCAGTTCTTC. Its protein product is CASSVGSGASYNEQFF.